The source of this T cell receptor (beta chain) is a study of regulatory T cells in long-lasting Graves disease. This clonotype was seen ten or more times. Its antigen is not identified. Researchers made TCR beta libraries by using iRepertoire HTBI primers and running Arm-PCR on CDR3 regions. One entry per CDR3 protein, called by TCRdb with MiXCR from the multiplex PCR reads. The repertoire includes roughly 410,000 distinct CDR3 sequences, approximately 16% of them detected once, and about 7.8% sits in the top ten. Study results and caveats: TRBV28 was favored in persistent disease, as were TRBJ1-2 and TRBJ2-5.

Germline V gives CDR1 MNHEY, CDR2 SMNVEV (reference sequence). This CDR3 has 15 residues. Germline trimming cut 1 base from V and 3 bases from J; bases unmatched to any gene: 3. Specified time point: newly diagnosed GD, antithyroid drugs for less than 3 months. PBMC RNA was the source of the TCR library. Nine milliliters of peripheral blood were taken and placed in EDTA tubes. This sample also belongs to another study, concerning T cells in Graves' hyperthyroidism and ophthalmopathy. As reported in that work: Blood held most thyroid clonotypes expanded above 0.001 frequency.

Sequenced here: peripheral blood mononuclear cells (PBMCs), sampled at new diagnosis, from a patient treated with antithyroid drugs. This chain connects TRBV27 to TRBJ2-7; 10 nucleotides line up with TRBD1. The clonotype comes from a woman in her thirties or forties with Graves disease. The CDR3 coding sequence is TGTGCCAGCAGTTTATTAGGGACAGGGGACTACGAGCAGTACTTC. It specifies CASSLLGTGDYEQYF.